Listed below are T cell receptor beta chains from one sample, sequenced in a study of blood T cell repertoires in COVID-19. Profiling relied on immunoSEQ multiplex PCR, and the TCRdb table lists in-frame clones only, not all of them. Of about 22,000 clones listed, about nine tenths were seen once; the top ten hold about 3.1%. Sequenced: peripheral blood. Receptors were obtained from a woman between 65 and 79 years old with active COVID-19. Each CDR3 is given with its conserved first and last residue. Fields, in order: J gene, clone size, V gene, D gene, CDR3 DNA, CDR3 protein. A D gene is named only where the DNA matches it firmly. Size tells how often a clone was seen (once, few, many) or the class of an expanded clone, and some rows leave it out.

TRBJ1-1,NA,TRBV30,NA,TGTGCCTGGAGTGTTGAGGGAAACACTGAAGCTTTCTTT,CAWSVEGNTEAFF
TRBJ1-6,NA,TRBV27,NA,TGTGCCAGCAGCGATCTGGGAGGCTCCTATAATTCACCCCTCCACTTT,CASSDLGGSYNSPLHF
TRBJ2-7,NA,TRBV6-2/TRBV6-3,TRBD1,TGTGCCAGCAGTGACCTAAGGGACAGAGCCTACGAGCAGTACTTC,CASSDLRDRAYEQYF
TRBJ2-5,NA,TRBV7-2,TRBD1,TGTGCCAGCAGCTTTCGGAGGGACAGGGGGCGTGGGAACCAGTACTTC,CASSFRRDRGRGNQYF
TRBJ1-4,NA,TRBV27,TRBD1,TGTGCCAGCAGTTCGACAGGGGGCGGTGAAAAACTGTTTTTT,CASSSTGGGEKLFF
TRBJ2-5,few,TRBV6-1,NA,TGTGCCAGCAGTGAATTCGGAGGAGGACAAGAGACCCAGTACTTC,CASSEFGGGQETQYF
TRBJ2-5,NA,TRBV5-1,NA,TGCGCCAGCAGCTACGTCTCCCTGGGGCGGGAGACCCAGTACTTC,CASSYVSLGRETQYF
TRBJ2-2,few,TRBV27,NA,TGTGCCAGCAGACGGATAACAGGGACCGGGGAGCTGTTTTTT,CASRRITGTGELFF
TRBJ1-2,NA,TRBV12-3/TRBV12-4,NA,TGTGCCAGCAGTTTATCGCAGGGCGGCTACACCTTC,CASSLSQGGYTF
TRBJ2-3,NA,TRBV27,NA,TGTGCCAGCAACAAGGGGACTAGCACAGATACGCAGTATTTT,CASNKGTSTDTQYF
TRBJ1-4,NA,TRBV7-9,NA,TGTGCCAGCAGCCTGAGCACAGTCGGTAATGAAAAACTGTTTTTT,CASSLSTVGNEKLFF
TRBJ2-7,NA,TRBV5-1,NA,TGCGCCAGCAGTAATCCGGGACAAAACTACGAGCAGTACTTC,CASSNPGQNYEQYF
TRBJ2-4,once,TRBV18,NA,TGTGCCAGCTCACCACCGGACGGGGAAAGCATTCAGTACTTC,CASSPPDGESIQYF
TRBJ2-7,NA,TRBV9,TRBD1,TGTGCCAGCAGCTCAACCGGGACAGGGCGGCACGAGCAGTACTTC,CASSSTGTGRHEQYF
TRBJ1-2,NA,TRBV5-8,NA,TGTGCCAGCAGCTTGGGGCAAGTTTATGGCTACACCTTC,CASSLGQVYGYTF
TRBJ2-5,NA,TRBV24-1,NA,TGTGCCACCAGTGAACGGGGTCGGAGCCAAGAGACCCAGTACTTC,CATSERGRSQETQYF
TRBJ2-5,NA,TRBV7-3,NA,TGTGCCAGCAGCTTGAATTCGGGAGCAGTGGAGACCCAGTACTTC,CASSLNSGAVETQYF
TRBJ2-7,NA,TRBV5-6,NA,TGTGCCAGCAGCTTTTACGGCAGGGTAGGCTACGAGCAGTACTTC,CASSFYGRVGYEQYF
TRBJ1-1,NA,TRBV6-4,NA,TGTGCCAGCAGTGACTGGGGAGGGAGCACTGAAGCTTTCTTT,CASSDWGGSTEAFF
TRBJ2-1,NA,TRBV12-3/TRBV12-4,TRBD2,TGTGCCAGCAGTTTAGAACTAGCGGGAGTTTTCTTC,CASSLELAGVFF
TRBJ2-3,once,TRBV11-2,NA,TGTGCCAGCAGCTTCGGACAGTCGGATACGCAGTATTTT,CASSFGQSDTQYF
TRBJ1-6,NA,TRBV4-2,NA,TGTGCCAGCAGCGCCGGAGCCCTTAATTCACCCCTCCACTTT,CASSAGALNSPLHF
TRBJ2-3,once,TRBV23-1,TRBD2,TGCGCCAGCAGTCCTAGGGGGACTAGCGATCCTCAAGCAGATACGCAGTATTTT,CASSPRGTSDPQADTQYF
TRBJ2-3,NA,TRBV7-2,TRBD2,TGTGCCAGCAGCTTAGGACTAGCGGGGGGCACAGATACGCAGTATTTT,CASSLGLAGGTDTQYF
TRBJ2-3,NA,TRBV5-4,TRBD2,TGTGCCAGCAGCTCCGCGGGGGGCGGACTAATTAATCCAGATACGCAGTATTTT,CASSSAGGGLINPDTQYF
TRBJ2-1,NA,TRBV27,NA,TGTGCCAGCAGTTTGTCAGGATCCACCTACAATGAGCAGTTCTTC,CASSLSGSTYNEQFF
TRBJ2-7,NA,TRBV5-6,NA,TGTGCCAGCAGCTTGGAAGAGACCTACGAGCAGTACTTC,CASSLEETYEQYF
TRBJ1-5,NA,TRBV6-1,TRBD1,TGTGCCAGCAGTGAGGCGGCAGGGGGCTCGGATCAGCCCCAGCATTTT,CASSEAAGGSDQPQHF
TRBJ1-2,NA,TRBV5-6,NA,TGTGCCAGCAGCGTAACAAATCGAGGCGGCTACACCTTC,CASSVTNRGGYTF